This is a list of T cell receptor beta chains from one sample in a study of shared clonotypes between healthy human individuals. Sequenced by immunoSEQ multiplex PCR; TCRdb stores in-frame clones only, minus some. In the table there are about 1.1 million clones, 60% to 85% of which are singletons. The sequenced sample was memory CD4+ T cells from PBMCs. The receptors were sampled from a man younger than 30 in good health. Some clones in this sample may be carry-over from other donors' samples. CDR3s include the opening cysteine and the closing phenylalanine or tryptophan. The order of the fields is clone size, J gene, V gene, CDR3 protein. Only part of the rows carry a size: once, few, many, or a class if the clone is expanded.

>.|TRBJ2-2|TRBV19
CASGPASSGRLSDTGELFF
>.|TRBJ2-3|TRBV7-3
CASSGTSTDTQYF
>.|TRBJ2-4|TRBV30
CAVAGLAKNIQYF
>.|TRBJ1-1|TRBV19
CASKPLPGQFGTEAFF
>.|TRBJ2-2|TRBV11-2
CASTVAGELFF
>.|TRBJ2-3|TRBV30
CAWFLSGTQYF
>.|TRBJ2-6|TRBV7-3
CASSLRERDRFSGANVLTF
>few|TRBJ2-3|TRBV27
CASSFSGLDTQYF
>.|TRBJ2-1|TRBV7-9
CASSSIAGGNLLYNEQFF
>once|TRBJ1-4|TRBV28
CASSGGPGLANEKLFF
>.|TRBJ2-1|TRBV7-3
CASSLLAGVGNEQFF
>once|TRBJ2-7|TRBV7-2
CASSSTRGSYEQYF
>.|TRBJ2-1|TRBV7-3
CASSPGKGLADYNEQFF
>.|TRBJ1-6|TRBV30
CAWSVESASNSPLHF
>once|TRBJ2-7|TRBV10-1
CASSESKAGGPYEQYF
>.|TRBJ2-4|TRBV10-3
CAISESGGTKNIQYF
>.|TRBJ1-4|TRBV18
CASSPGTDNEKLFF
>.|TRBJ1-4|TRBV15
CATSRGTGDREKLFF
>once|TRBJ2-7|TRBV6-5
CASTGQGASEQYF
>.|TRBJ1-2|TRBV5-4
CASSLVRLGDYGYTF
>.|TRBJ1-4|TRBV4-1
CASSRNLREQGRTTNEKLFF
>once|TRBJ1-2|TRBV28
CASRDSFYGYTF
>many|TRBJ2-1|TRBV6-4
CASSDGYEGDEQFF